What follows is one T cell receptor (beta chain) and its context. Amplification of TCR alpha and beta CDR3 regions from RNA used iRepertoire nested multiplex PCR. TCRdb re-called the multiplex PCR reads through MiXCR, storing one row per CDR3 protein. The data hold 10,000 to 15,000 distinct CDR3 sequences, with about 30% observed a single time. These data come from a study of glioma-infiltrating T cells. CDR1 is MGHRA and CDR2 is YSYEKL in the germline V gene. V gave up 1 base and J gave up 4 bases, with 8 bases separating them. This CDR3 comprises 14 residues. The chain carries TRBV4-1 and TRBJ2-1, with a possible D match to TRBD1 (5 bases). This clonotype originated in a human donor with low-grade glioma or glioblastoma, undergoing nonglioma brain surgery, or in good health (not recorded which). The sample taken for sequencing was glioma tissue, nonneoplastic brain tissue, or PBMCs (not recorded which). The CDR3 region has the DNA TGCGCCAGCAGCCAAGGAGACAGATACAATGAGCAGTTCTTC. Protein: CASSQGDRYNEQFF.